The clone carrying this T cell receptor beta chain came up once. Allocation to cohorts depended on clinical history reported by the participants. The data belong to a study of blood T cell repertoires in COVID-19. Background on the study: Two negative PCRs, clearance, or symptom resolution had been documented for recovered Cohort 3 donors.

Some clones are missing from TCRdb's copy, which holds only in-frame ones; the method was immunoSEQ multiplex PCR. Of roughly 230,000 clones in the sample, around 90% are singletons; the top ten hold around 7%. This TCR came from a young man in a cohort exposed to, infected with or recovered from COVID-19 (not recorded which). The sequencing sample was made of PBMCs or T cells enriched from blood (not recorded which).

DNA of the CDR3: TGTGCCAGCTCCTCTAACAGGGATAATCAGCCCCAGCATTTT. It specifies CASSSNRDNQPQHF. The gene calls are TRBV18 and TRBJ1-5, with D perhaps TRBD1 (6 bases). Trimming shortened V by 6 bases and J by 4 bases, and 13 bases separated the two germline ends. The CDR3 sequence is 14 residues long. Per the germline V gene, CDR1 is KGHSH and CDR2 is LQKENI.